A single sample is the source of the 30 T cell receptor beta chains below, sequenced in a study of shared clonotypes between healthy human individuals. Naivety among CD8 cells was defined by CD45RO negativity and positive CCR7 selection, thereby excluding terminally differentiated effector memory CD45RA+ cells. Generated by immunoSEQ multiplex PCR, the TCRdb table keeps only in-frame clones and is missing some. The table shows around 1,900,000 clones, with about 93% occurring only once. Sequencing was performed on naive CD8+ T cells from PBMCs. The receptors stem from a man between 18 and 35 years old in good health. Some clones in this sample may be carry-over from other donors' samples.

This rearrangement joins TRBV28 to TRBJ1-5, with D unclear. Germline assignment: CDR1 MDHEN and CDR2 SYDVKM. The CDR3 is 14 residues long. Deletions cut 3 bases from V and 0 bases from J, with 6 bases between. CDR3 coding DNA: TGTGCCAGCAGTTTTGCCAGTAGCAATCAGCCCCAGCATTTT. Translating gives CASSFASSNQPQHF.

This chain uses TRBV19 with TRBJ1-1; TRBD1 might be the D (5 bases). V was cut by 4 bases and J by 5 bases, with 14 bases left in between. Germline CDR1 and CDR2: LNHDA and SQIVND (reference sequence). The CDR3 runs 14 residues. CDR3 protein: CASSSLGGWTEAFF. The CDR3 nucleotides are TGTGCCAGTAGTAGCCTGGGGGGGTGGACTGAAGCTTTCTTT.

The rearrangement uses TRBV28 and TRBJ1-5, with D maybe TRBD1 (5 bases). Germline CDR1 reads MDHEN; CDR2 reads SYDVKM. The CDR3 loop spans 17 amino acids. V lost 5 bases and J lost 5, with 22 bases in between. This CDR3 is CASSLLVGKRGDQPQHF. The CDR3 nucleotides are TGTGCCAGCAGTCTCCTCGTAGGGAAGAGAGGGGATCAGCCCCAGCATTTT. The variable domain in full, with the rest retrieved from reference TRBV28 and TRBJ1-5, is DVKVTQSSRYLVKRTGEKVFLECVQDMDHENMFWYRQDPGLGLRLIYFSYDVKMKEKGDIPEGYSVSREKKERFSLILESASTNQTSMYLCASSLLVGKRGDQPQHFGDGTRLSIL.

The chain uses TRBV12-5 and TRBJ1-1; maybe TRBD1 (6 bases). The germline V gene encodes CDR1 LGHNT and CDR2 FRNRAP. The CDR3 spans 16 residues. Trimming cost V 1 base and J 1 base, with 13 bases left between them. CDR3 loop: CASGLDQDRKNTEAFF. For the CDR3, the DNA is TGTGCTAGTGGTTTGGACCAGGACAGAAAGAACACTGAAGCTTTCTTT.

CDR3 sequence reads: CASSLFLGLEQYF. The DNA for the CDR3 is TGTGCCAGCAGTTTATTCTTGGGGTTAGAGCAGTACTTC. The chain carries TRBV27 and TRBJ2-7; D is ambiguous. The germline V gene encodes CDR1 MNHEY and CDR2 SMNVEV (reference sequence). The V and J ends lost 1 base and 7 bases respectively, with 11 bases between them. The CDR3 is 13 amino acids.

As regards this clone: At the DNA level, this CDR3 is encoded by other sequences in the same sample as well. This sequence joins TRBV9 and TRBJ2-7; D remains ambiguous. V lost 0 bases, J lost 3 bases, and 4 bases lay in between. Germline CDR1 and CDR2: SGDLS and YYNGEE. The CDR3 is 12 amino acids. The CDR3 region has the DNA TGTGCCAGCAGCGTAGACGGCTACGAGCAGTACTTC. It encodes CASSVDGYEQYF.

On this clone: The same CDR3 can be traced to other DNA sequences in this sample. The V and J genes are TRBV6-5 and TRBJ2-7, with TRBD1 matching 7 bases. Germline-derived CDR1 and CDR2 are MNHEY and SVGAGI. This CDR3 contains 16 residues. The V segment lost 2 bases and the J segment 0 bases; nucleotides outside the gene matches: 7. The DNA of the CDR3 is TGTGCCAGCAGTTACAGCGTGGGACAGAGCTCCTACGAGCAGTACTTC. Residues: CASSYSVGQSSYEQYF.

Notes on this clone: At one boundary the junction diverges from the germline segment, which might be a read error. The chain combines TRBV6-1 with TRBJ2-2, with D uncertain. Germline values: CDR1 MNHNS, CDR2 SASEGT. CDR3 size: 13 residues. CDR3 sequence: CAGSELRSGELFF. As DNA, the CDR3 is TGTGCCGGCAGTGAATTGAGGTCCGGGGAGCTGTTTTTT.

V and J are TRBV5-6 and TRBJ2-3; 8 bases align to TRBD2. There are 16 residues in the CDR3. Germline loops: CDR1 SGHDT, CDR2 YYEEEE. With V trimmed by 5 bases and J by 4 bases, 12 bases remained unmatched. CDR3 loop: CASRMEREFVPDTQYF. CDR3 nucleotides: TGTGCCAGCAGAATGGAGCGGGAGTTTGTTCCAGATACGCAGTATTTT.

The chain has TRBV11-2 and TRBJ1-3; 7 bases match TRBD1. CDR1 is SGHAT, CDR2 FQNNGV, per germline. The CDR3 has 16 amino acids. The trim removed 5 bases at V and 2 bases at J, leaving 9 bases unmatched. The CDR3 DNA follows: TGTGCCAGCAGCACCCGACAGGGACGAACTGGAAACACCATATATTTT. This sequence encodes CASSTRQGRTGNTIYF.

This chain links TRBV6-1 with TRBJ2-1; 7 bases are a match to TRBD2. The trim removed 4 bases at V and 5 bases at J, leaving 11 bases unmatched. CDR1 is MNHNS and CDR2 is SASEGT in the germline V gene. This CDR3 comprises 16 residues. CDR3 protein: CASSGKVSGPHNEQFF. CDR3 DNA sequence: TGTGCCAGCAGTGGGAAGGTTAGCGGGCCCCACAATGAGCAGTTCTTC.

CDR3 amino acids: CASSLDARAGRTLGYTF. In nucleotides, the CDR3 is TGTGCCAGCAGCTTAGATGCCAGGGCGGGTCGGACGTTAGGCTACACCTTC. The chain has TRBV7-2 and TRBJ1-2; D may be TRBD1 (5 bases). CDR1 is SGHTA and CDR2 is FQGNSA in the germline V gene. This CDR3 region has 17 residues. Trimming took 1 base from V and 8 from J, leaving 23 bases between them.

The chain uses TRBV2 and TRBJ2-1; 13 bases line up with TRBD2. Trimming cost V 7 bases and J 5 bases; bases outside gene matches: 5. The germline CDR1 and CDR2 sequences are SNHLY and FYNNEI. This CDR3 spans 15 amino acids. The CDR3 is CASTVGTSGDNEQFF. CDR3 bases: TGTGCCAGCACCGTAGGGACTAGCGGGGACAATGAGCAGTTCTTC.

Only one count was recorded for this clone. The chain's CDR3 is CAWGNRSSYNEQFF. The CDR3 DNA follows: TGTGCCTGGGGCAACAGGAGCTCCTACAATGAGCAGTTCTTC. The rearrangement joins TRBV30 to TRBJ2-1; possibly TRBD1 for D (5 bases). CDR3 length: 14 amino acids. The germline gives CDR1 GTSNPN, CDR2 SVGIG (reference sequence). The germline V and J ends were trimmed by 5 bases and 0 bases, with 11 bases remaining between them.

In the case of this clone: Other nucleotide sequences from this sample produce the same CDR3. The gene calls are TRBV7-9 and TRBJ2-1; the match to TRBD1 covers 7 bases. The V gene end was trimmed by 5 bases and the J gene end by 1 base; junction bases not matched to a gene: 5. The germline V gene has CDR1 SEHNR and CDR2 FQNEAQ (reference sequence). There are 15 residues in the CDR3. The CDR3 loop is CASSARTGSYNEQFF. The DNA of the CDR3 is TGTGCCAGCAGCGCCCGGACAGGTTCCTACAATGAGCAGTTCTTC.

V usage is TRBV4-3 and J usage is TRBJ1-4; D uncertain. The CDR3 is made up of 16 amino acids. Trimming removed 4 bases at V and 8 bases at J, with 20 bases between. Germline CDR1 and CDR2: LGHNA and YSLEER. CDR3 DNA sequence: TGCGCCAGCAGCCGGATCTACACCGGGAAAAAAGAAAAACTGTTTTTT. Amino acids: CASSRIYTGKKEKLFF.

V and J are TRBV9 and TRBJ1-1; possibly TRBD1 for D (5 bases). Germline V gene sequence: CDR1 SGDLS, CDR2 YYNGEE. The CDR3 covers 15 residues. V shed 2 bases and J shed 0 bases, with 11 bases lying between them. The CDR3 here is CASSVAGTLNTEAFF. The CDR3, as DNA: TGTGCCAGCAGCGTTGCCGGGACGTTGAACACTGAAGCTTTCTTT.

The genes are TRBV4-1 and TRBJ1-2; 8 nucleotides agree with TRBD1. The CDR3 runs 16 residues. CDR1 and CDR2 (germline): MGHRA, YSYEKL. J gave up 3 bases and V 0 bases, and 6 bases lay outside the gene matches. The CDR3 is CASSQEWDRRYYGYTF. In DNA, the CDR3 is TGCGCCAGCAGCCAAGAATGGGACAGGCGGTACTATGGCTACACCTTC.

The chain recombines TRBV6-1 with TRBJ2-1; the match to TRBD2 covers 7 bases. The germline gives CDR1 MNHNS, CDR2 SASEGT. The CDR3 length is 12 residues. CDR3 in amino acids: CAVAGVPNEQFF. CDR3 sequence (DNA): TGTGCGGTGGCGGGAGTTCCCAATGAGCAGTTCTTC.

This clone was detected only once. V is TRBV29-1 and J is TRBJ2-1, with 9 bases that match TRBD2. The V and J ends lost 7 bases and 15 bases, in that order; junction bases with no gene match: 10. From germline, CDR1 is SQVTM and CDR2 ANQGSEA. The CDR3 covers 11 residues. The CDR3 DNA sequence: TGCAGCGCTCAGGCGGGGGGGGATGCGTTCTTC. This gives the protein CSAQAGGDAFF.

V usage is TRBV4-1 and J usage is TRBJ2-7; 9 bases match TRBD1. This CDR3 is 15 amino acids long. Trimming removed 1 base from V and 5 bases from J; junction bases left unmatched: 6. The germline gives CDR1 MGHRA, CDR2 YSYEKL. CDR3 residues: CASSQAWTGENEQYF. The CDR3 DNA reads TGCGCCAGCAGCCAAGCCTGGACAGGGGAAAACGAGCAGTACTTC.

The J gene is TRBJ2-3, the V gene TRBV19; a weak D match, TRBD1 (5 bases). Deletions cut 1 base from V and 1 base from J, with 9 bases between. The CDR3 runs to 15 residues. Germline-derived CDR1 and CDR2 are LNHDA and SQIVND (reference sequence). CDR3 in DNA: TGTGCCAGTAGTATAGGAGGCAGGGGCACAGATACGCAGTATTTT. Its protein product is CASSIGGRGTDTQYF. The full variable domain, rest sourced from reference TRBV19 and TRBJ2-3, is DGGITQSPKYLFRKEGQNVTLSCEQNLNHDAMYWYRQDPGQGLRLIYYSQIVNDFQKGDIAEGYSVSREKKESFPLTVTSAQKNPTAFYLCASSIGGRGTDTQYFGPGTRLTVL.

This clone was found once. Distinct nucleotide sequences in the sample also encode this CDR3. The rearrangement links TRBV28 to TRBJ1-2; D call uncertain. The CDR3 has 12 amino acids. Trimming shortened V by 1 base and J by 7 bases, and 7 bases separated the two germline ends. CDR1 is MDHEN and CDR2 is SYDVKM in the germline V gene. CDR3 amino acids: CASSLFGVGYTF. DNA for the CDR3: TGTGCCAGCAGTTTATTCGGAGTTGGCTACACCTTC.

J is TRBJ2-7 and V is TRBV29-1, with 9 positions matching TRBD1. The CDR3 length is 15 residues. Germline V gene data show CDR1 as SQVTM and CDR2 as ANQGSEA. V shed 2 bases and J 4 bases; nucleotides not matched to a gene: 9. The CDR3 loop is CSVEKVTGGGYEQYF. The DNA of the CDR3 is TGCAGCGTTGAAAAGGTGACAGGGGGTGGTTACGAGCAGTACTTC.

CDR3 sequence: CSVVDGLTHEQFF. CDR3 DNA: TGCAGCGTTGTGGACGGGTTGACCCATGAGCAGTTCTTC. The chain has TRBV29-1 and TRBJ2-1; no definite D call. Germline CDR1 and CDR2: SQVTM and ANQGSEA. This CDR3 comprises 13 residues. V shed 4 bases and J shed 8 bases, with 15 bases lying between them.

DNA of the CDR3: TGCGCCAGCAGCCAAGACAGGTGTGCTAATGAAAAACTGTTTTTT. Amino acid sequence: CASSQDRCANEKLFF. This chain uses TRBV4-3 with TRBJ1-4; no firm D call. The V and J ends lost 0 bases and 3 bases respectively, with 8 bases between them. Germline V gene lookup returns CDR1 LGHNA and CDR2 YSLEER. CDR3 length: 15 residues.

V usage is TRBV14 and J usage is TRBJ2-5; 7 positions match TRBD2. The ends lost 0 bases at V and 2 bases at J; junction bases unmatched: 18. The CDR3 spans 20 residues. Germline CDR1 reads SGHDN; CDR2 reads FVKESK. Here the CDR3 reads CASSQDFPRPSGGGQETQYF. DNA of the CDR3: TGTGCCAGCAGCCAAGATTTCCCCCGGCCTAGCGGAGGAGGGCAAGAGACCCAGTACTTC.

This rearrangement joins TRBV10-3 to TRBJ2-3, with 7 nucleotides matching TRBD2. Looked up from germline, CDR1 is ENHRY and CDR2 is SYGVKD. The CDR3 is 14 amino acids. V gave up 7 bases and J gave up 3 bases; unmatched junction bases: 7. As DNA, the CDR3 is TGTGCCATCAACAGCGGGATAGGGACAGATACGCAGTATTTT. Translated, it gives CAINSGIGTDTQYF.

The rearrangement joins TRBV19 to TRBJ2-7, with D maybe TRBD2 (6 bases). Germline V lookup: CDR1 LNHDA, CDR2 SQIVND (reference sequence). The CDR3 spans 11 residues. Trimming pared 5 bases from V and 7 bases from J, leaving 9 bases between. The CDR3 here is CASSPGGEQYF. The CDR3 DNA sequence: TGTGCCAGTAGTCCCGGAGGGGAGCAGTACTTC.

The V call is TRBV27, the J call TRBJ1-4; 7 bases are shared with TRBD1. The CDR3 consists of 15 residues. V gave up 5 bases and J gave up 4 bases; unmatched junction bases: 7. Germline V gives CDR1 MNHEY, CDR2 SMNVEV (reference sequence). The CDR3 spells CASSPTGNRNEKLFF. DNA of the CDR3: TGTGCCAGCAGTCCGACAGGGAACCGTAATGAAAAACTGTTTTTT.